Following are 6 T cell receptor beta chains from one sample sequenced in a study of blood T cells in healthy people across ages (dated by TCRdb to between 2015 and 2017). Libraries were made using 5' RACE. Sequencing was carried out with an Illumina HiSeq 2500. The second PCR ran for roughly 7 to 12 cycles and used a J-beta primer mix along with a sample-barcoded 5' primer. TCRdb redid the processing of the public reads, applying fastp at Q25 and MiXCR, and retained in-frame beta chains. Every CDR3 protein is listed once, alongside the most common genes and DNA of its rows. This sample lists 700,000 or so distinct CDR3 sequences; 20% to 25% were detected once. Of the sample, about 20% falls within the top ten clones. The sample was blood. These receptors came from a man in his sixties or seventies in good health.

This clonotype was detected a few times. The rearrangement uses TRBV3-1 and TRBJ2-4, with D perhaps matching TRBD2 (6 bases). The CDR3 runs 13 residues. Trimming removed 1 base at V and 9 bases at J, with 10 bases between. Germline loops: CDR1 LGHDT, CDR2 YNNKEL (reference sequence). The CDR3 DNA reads TGTGCCAGCAGCCAAGGTGGCGGGGTCATTCAGTACTTC. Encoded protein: CASSQGGGVIQYF.

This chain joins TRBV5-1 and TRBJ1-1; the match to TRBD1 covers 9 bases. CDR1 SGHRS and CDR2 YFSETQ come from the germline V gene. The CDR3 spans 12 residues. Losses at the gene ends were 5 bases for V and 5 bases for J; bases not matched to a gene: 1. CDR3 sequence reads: CASRDRGTEAFF. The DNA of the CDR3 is TGCGCCAGCAGGGACAGGGGTACTGAAGCTTTCTTT. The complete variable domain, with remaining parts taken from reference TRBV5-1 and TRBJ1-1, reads KAGVTQTPRYLIKTRGQQVTLSCSPISGHRSVSWYQQTPGQGLQFLFEYFSETQRNKGNFPGRFSGRQFSNSRSEMNVSTLELGDSALYLCASRDRGTEAFFGQGTRLTVV.

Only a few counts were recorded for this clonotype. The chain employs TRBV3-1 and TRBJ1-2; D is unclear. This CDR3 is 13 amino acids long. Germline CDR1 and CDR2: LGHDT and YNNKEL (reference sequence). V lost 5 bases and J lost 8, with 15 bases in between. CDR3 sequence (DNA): TGTGCCAGCAGCAATCCTACAAGCTCCGGCTACACCTTC. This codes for CASSNPTSSGYTF.

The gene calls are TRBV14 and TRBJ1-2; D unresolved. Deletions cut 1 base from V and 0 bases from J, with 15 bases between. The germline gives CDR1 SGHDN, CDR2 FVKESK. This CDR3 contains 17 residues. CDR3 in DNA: TGTGCCAGCAGCCAAGGTCACGGCCAGTGGGCTAACTATGGCTACACCTTC. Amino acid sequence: CASSQGHGQWANYGYTF.

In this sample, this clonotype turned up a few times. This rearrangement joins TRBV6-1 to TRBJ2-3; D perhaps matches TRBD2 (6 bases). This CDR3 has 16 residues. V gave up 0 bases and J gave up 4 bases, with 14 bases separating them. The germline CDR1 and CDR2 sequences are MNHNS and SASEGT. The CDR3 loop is CASSEASGSGADTQYF. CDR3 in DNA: TGTGCCAGCAGTGAAGCCTCAGGGTCGGGGGCAGATACGCAGTATTTT.

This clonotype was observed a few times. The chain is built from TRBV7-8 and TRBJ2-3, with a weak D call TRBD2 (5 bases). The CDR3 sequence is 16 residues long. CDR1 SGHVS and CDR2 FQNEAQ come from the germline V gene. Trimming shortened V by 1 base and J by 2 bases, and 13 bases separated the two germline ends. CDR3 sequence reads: CASSLDRTSNTDTQYF. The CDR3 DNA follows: TGTGCCAGCAGCTTAGATCGGACTTCGAACACAGATACGCAGTATTTT. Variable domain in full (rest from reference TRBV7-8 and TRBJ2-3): GAGVSQSPRYKVAKRGQDVALRCDPISGHVSLFWYQQALGQGPEFLTYFQNEAQLDKSGLPSDRFFAERPEGSVSTLKIQRTQQEDSAVYLCASSLDRTSNTDTQYFGPGTRLTVL.